This T cell receptor (beta chain) is from a study of blood T cell repertoires in COVID-19 (dated by TCRdb to the early 2020s). Some background on the complete study: The collaborator samples originated in the United States, Italy and Spain and spanned the acute and convalescent phases of COVID-19. The samples were drawn from the first 160 participants of the ongoing ImmuneRACE study and from 1,254 subjects provided by 6 global collaborators. The sample metadata nearly always contained a de-identified subject ID, COVID-19 status, age in years and sex. Where available, HLA class I and class II types were obtained from metadata supplied by the sample provider rather than from assay-based typing. Deeply sampled blood TCRbeta repertoires from subjects exposed to, actively infected with, or recovered from COVID-19 were included in the dataset. The repertoires were released in a freely available public database intended as a resource for research on the immune response to SARS-CoV-2. The prospective study material was composed of cDNA or gDNA derived from T cells, B-cell-depleted T cells, or PBMCs. The investigation overall reported the following: Clinical and demographic metadata were provided uncurated, with the amount varying by source and participant.

The germline V gene encodes CDR1 MNHEY and CDR2 SVGEGT. The CDR3 sequence holds 18 residues, the cysteine and phenylalanine included. Just CDR3 DNA is preserved here, 54 bases in frame from base 1. Trimming removed 0 bases from V and 5 bases from J; the gene matches leave 12 bases unexplained. TCRbeta CDR3 regions were amplified from genomic DNA using the immunoSEQ Assay, a bias-controlled multiplex PCR. As for the original processing: Nucleated cell counts per sample were estimated from amplification of reference gene primers within the assay. To quantify the absolute abundance of each unique TCRbeta CDR3 rearrangement, sequence reads were collapsed and filtered. For each sample, productive Simpson clonality was calculated by taking the square root of Simpson's diversity index across productive rearrangements. TCRdb limited this immuneACCESS table to in-frame rearrangements with V and J called. A share of clones is missing; checked studies link under half to unresolved V genes, and the rest is unexplained. The V and J calls and clone size are taken from that table; D and trimming were inferred from the DNA. The sample data list fewer than 300,000 clones, and 80% to 95% of these were observed just once. Roughly 1.1% of the sample comes from the top ten.

As to this clone: It has no known antigen specificity. Per-base quality was not reported, and no clone a single base away is much larger than it.

Enrolling through a virtual design, the prospective study's participants ranged in age from roughly 18 to 89 years and lived across more than 20 United States geographic areas. Cohort assignment in the prospective study relied on participant-reported clinical history from a screening survey and a study questionnaire. ImmuneRACE Cohort 3 recovered participants were defined by two consecutive negative NP/OP PCR tests, healthcare professional clearance, or symptom resolution. Mobile phlebotomists in the prospective study collected whole blood, serum and a nasopharyngeal or oropharyngeal swab from every participant. Over a roughly 2-month period, participants in the prospective study had the option of providing additional blood draws and questionnaires. Before DNA extraction, blood samples from the prospective study were shipped at room temperature or frozen.

The sequenced sample consisted of PBMCs or T cells enriched from blood (not recorded which). This chain is built from TRBV6-2 or TRBV6-3 and TRBJ2-3; TRBD2 matches 9 bases in the middle. This receptor was taken from a woman under 40 who had recovered from COVID-19. The bases are TGTGCCAGCAGTTACTCGACGGCGAGCGGGAGGATGATAGATACGCAGTATTTT. Translated, it reads CASSYSTASGRMIDTQYF.